The clone carrying this T cell receptor beta chain occurred once. What it binds is unknown. CDR3 length: 14 amino acids. The trim removed 3 bases at V and 7 bases at J, leaving 9 bases unmatched. Germline V CDR1 and CDR2: GTSNPN, SVGIG (reference sequence). The data derive from a study of post-analysis software for immune sequencing data. Whole-study results and caveats: Among several TRBV segments more frequent in patients than controls were TRBV5-6, TRBV5-1 and TRBV20-1.

Tagging with unique molecular identifiers was a feature of the TCR beta cDNA libraries. One entry per CDR3 protein, called by TCRdb with MiXCR from the PCR reads. Here the sample spans roughly 650,000 distinct CDR3 sequences, approximately 60% being singletons. V gene TRBV30 combines with J gene TRBJ2-7, with TRBD2 matching 10 bases. The clonotype was recovered from a girl aged 2 to 9 with multiple sclerosis. The sequenced sample consisted of blood. The CDR3 region has the DNA TGTGCCTGGAGAGGTCTAGCGGGAGTAGGTGAGCAGTACTTC. Translation gives CAWRGLAGVGEQYF.